Included here is one T cell receptor beta chain sequence, with context. What it recognizes is unknown. This sample was included in a study of cytomegalovirus exposure and HLA in healthy donors. Vbeta (60) and Jbeta (13) primers were used in the PCR. Using immunoSEQ multiplex PCR, the repertoire was profiled, and TCRdb retains in-frame clones only, with some absent. The sample consists of about 160,000 clones, roughly 80% of them appearing once. Whole-study findings and limits: TCR beta V- and J-gene trimming, according to a later analysis, was linked to a missense DCLRE1C variant. Later analysis suggested most CMV-associated TCR beta chains were HLA-restricted.

Germline assignment: CDR1 SGDLS and CDR2 YYNGEE. V lost 0 bases and J 2 bases, leaving 12 bases between the germline ends. This CDR3 contains 17 residues. This receptor was taken from a woman younger than 45 in good health and CMV-seropositive. This chain uses TRBV9 with TRBJ2-6; D call uncertain. The sequenced material came from PBMCs. DNA of the CDR3: TGTGCCAGCAGCGTAGGCAGGTATGACACTGGGGCCAACGTCCTGACTTTC. Translated, it gives CASSVGRYDTGANVLTF.